This T cell receptor beta chain is drawn from a study of T cell responses to AZD1222 COVID-19 vaccine. The method was immunoSEQ multiplex PCR; TCRdb's version includes in-frame clones alone and lacks a portion of them. The sample carries roughly 130,000 clones, almost 95% recorded once. The CDR3 spans 14 residues. V was trimmed by 6 bases and J by 1 base, leaving 12 bases between them. Germline assignment: CDR1 MNHEY and CDR2 SVGAGI. The sample was peripheral blood, taken on day 0 of AZD1222 vaccination. This chain links TRBV6-5 with TRBJ1-1, with a weak D call TRBD1 (6 bases). This sequence originates from an adult in good health. The CDR3 DNA follows: TGTGCCAGCAGCAGACAGGCGAAGAACACTGAAGCTTTCTTT. This codes for CASSRQAKNTEAFF.